The 6 T cell receptor beta chains given below trace back to one sample, sequenced in a study of cytomegalovirus exposure and HLA in healthy donors (TCRdb year 2017). Libraries were built with the immunoSEQ multiplex PCR assay. The multiplex PCR relied on a mix of 60 forward primers for TCR Vbeta segments and 13 reverse primers for TCR Jbeta segments. The immuneACCESS repertoire file appears here via TCRdb, limited to in-frame rearrangements. These files lack a portion of the clones; in checked studies, under half of the deficit traces to unresolved V genes, and the cause of the others is not known. Present in this sample are 100,000 to 150,000 clones, over 70% of which were seen just once. The ten largest clones take up roughly 1.5% of the sample. Sequenced input: PBMCs. These receptors came from a woman in her late teens or twenties in good health and CMV-seronegative.

This clone was counted a single time. The chain employs TRBV5-1 and TRBJ2-7, with 10 bases lining up with TRBD1. CDR1 and CDR2 (germline): SGHRS, YFSETQ. This CDR3 comprises 14 residues. The V and J ends lost 2 bases and 2 bases, in that order; junction bases with no gene match: 1. This CDR3 reads CASSFGTGAYEQYF. CDR3 bases: TGCGCCAGCAGCTTTGGGACAGGGGCCTACGAGCAGTACTTC. The variable domain in full, with the rest retrieved from reference TRBV5-1 and TRBJ2-7, is KAGVTQTPRYLIKTRGQQVTLSCSPISGHRSVSWYQQTPGQGLQFLFEYFSETQRNKGNFPGRFSGRQFSNSRSEMNVSTLELGDSALYLCASSFGTGAYEQYFGPGTRLTVT.

The V gene is TRBV11-2, the J gene TRBJ2-1; TRBD2 matches at 11 bases. The CDR3 covers 15 residues. Trimming removed 8 bases from V and 9 bases from J; junction bases left unmatched: 12. Germline loops: CDR1 SGHAT, CDR2 FQNNGV. The CDR3 loop reads CASVQISGRAAEQFF. The CDR3 region has the DNA TGTGCCAGCGTACAGATTAGCGGGAGGGCCGCTGAGCAGTTCTTC.

The chain employs TRBV11-3 and TRBJ2-3; 7 bases agree with TRBD1. The CDR3 loop spans 15 amino acids. V lost 5 bases and J lost 4; bases outside the gene matches: 9. The germline V gene encodes CDR1 SGHNT and CDR2 YENEEA. As DNA, the CDR3 is TGTGCCAGCAGCAAACAGGGGAAAGGGGCAGATACGCAGTATTTT. It yields the protein CASSKQGKGADTQYF.

The J gene is TRBJ1-1, the V gene TRBV5-1; TRBD1 aligns across 9 bases. After removal of 0 bases from V and 5 bases from J, the junction contained 11 bases not matched to a gene. The germline V gene encodes CDR1 SGHRS and CDR2 YFSETQ. The CDR3 has 17 amino acids. In DNA, the CDR3 is TGCGCCAGCAGCTTGGTCCGGGACAGGGACACGCGGACTGAAGCTTTCTTT. Its translation is CASSLVRDRDTRTEAFF.

This chain links TRBV5-6 with TRBJ2-7; maybe TRBD2 (7 bases). The length of the CDR3 is 14 residues. Germline assignment: CDR1 SGHDT and CDR2 YYEEEE. The ends were cut back, 4 bases at V and 3 bases at J, with 14 bases in the middle. The chain's CDR3 is CASSEGGMSYEQYF. CDR3 sequence (DNA): TGTGCCAGCAGCGAGGGGGGGATGAGCTACGAGCAGTACTTC.

This clone came up a few times. The chain links TRBV27 to TRBJ1-1; D gene ambiguous. Germline-derived CDR1 and CDR2 are MNHEY and SMNVEV (reference sequence). CDR3 length: 12 amino acids. V shed 11 bases and J shed 1 base, with 11 bases lying between them. The CDR3 DNA follows: TGTGCCGTACGGGCGGGGAACACTGAAGCTTTCTTT. Translated: CAVRAGNTEAFF.